The 19 T cell receptor beta chains given below trace back to one sample, sequenced in a study of diagnostic markers for celiac disease. TCRdb re-called the reads, yielding one record per CDR3 amino acid sequence without DNA. This table lists 7,000 to 8,000 distinct CDR3 sequences. The sample taken for sequencing was either unsorted cells or a sorted T cell fraction (not recorded which). The receptors derive from a human donor. This table probably holds off-target reads from a library built for another chain.

The chain combines TRBV19 with TRBJ2-7; TCRdb picks TRBD1, but there is no DNA to check that call. From germline, CDR1 is LNHDA and CDR2 SQIVND (reference sequence). This CDR3 is built from 13 residues. CDR3: CASSKTGPYEQYF.

This clonotype is classed as medium-sized by frequency. The chain recombines TRBV6-1 with TRBJ2-2; TCRdb's D call of TRBD1 is untestable without DNA. The CDR3 covers 16 residues. CDR1 and CDR2 (germline): MNHNS, SASEGT. The CDR3 protein is CATVGQGGSGGGELFF.

This clonotype counts as medium-sized by frequency. V usage is TRBV28 and J usage is TRBJ1-1; TCRdb names TRBD1, which stays unverified in the absence of DNA. Per the germline V gene, CDR1 is MDHEN and CDR2 is SYDVKM. The CDR3 spans 14 residues. The CDR3 protein is CASSLPDRLTEAFF.

The chain recombines TRBV6-5 with TRBJ2-2; the D gene TCRdb calls, TRBD1, cannot be checked with no DNA. Germline V gene data show CDR1 as MNHEY and CDR2 as SVGAGI. The CDR3 loop spans 18 amino acids. The CDR3 protein is CASSYGPGTVSNTGELFF.

The chain combines TRBV30 with TRBJ2-3; the D gene TCRdb calls, TRBD2, cannot be checked with no DNA. This CDR3 spans 15 amino acids. Germline V gives CDR1 GTSNPN, CDR2 SVGIG (reference sequence). This chain's CDR3 is CAWKEPLRIPDTQYF.

The rearrangement uses TRBV20-1 and TRBJ2-1; TCRdb's D call of TRBD1 is untestable without DNA. This CDR3 contains 13 residues. From germline, CDR1 is DFQATT and CDR2 SNEGSKA (reference sequence). CDR3 in amino acids: CSVYGTAYNEQFF.

This CDR3 is CASSYGENIQYF. The chain recombines TRBV6-2 or TRBV6-3 with TRBJ2-4. CDR1 is MNHEY, CDR2 SVGEGT, per germline. This CDR3 has 12 residues.

This rearrangement joins TRBV29-1 to TRBJ2-1. This CDR3 region has 17 residues. The germline V gene has CDR1 SQVTM and CDR2 ANQGSEA. This CDR3 is CSVEDLHRDPKYNEQFF.

V and J are TRBV28 and TRBJ2-2; as DNA is missing, the TRBD2 call by TCRdb cannot be tested. The CDR3 spans 22 residues. Per the germline V gene, CDR1 is MDHEN and CDR2 is SYDVKM. The CDR3 region is CASSFWIGGEAHSFANTGELFF.

The rearrangement joins TRBV12-3 or TRBV12-4 to TRBJ2-1; TCRdb's D call of TRBD2 is untestable without DNA. The CDR3 spans 16 residues. CDR3 protein: CASSLGLLAEGGEQFF.

The chain joins TRBV5-6 to TRBJ2-4; the TCRdb D gene call, TRBD1, has no DNA to confirm it. The CDR3 extends over 14 amino acids. Germline V gives CDR1 SGHDT, CDR2 YYEEEE. CDR3: CASSLTGGWNIQYF.

This clonotype registers medium-sized by frequency. The rearrangement links TRBV7-6 to TRBJ2-3. This CDR3 has 15 residues. CDR1 SGHVS and CDR2 FNYEAQ come from the germline V gene. This CDR3 reads CASSQRVFRTDTQYF.

CDR3 residues: CASSLWGGGEGLPTPLHF. The chain combines TRBV28 with TRBJ1-6; TCRdb selects TRBD1, and the lack of DNA leaves this call unchecked. The CDR3 spans 18 residues. Germline-derived CDR1 and CDR2 are MDHEN and SYDVKM.

V is TRBV10-3 and J is TRBJ1-1; lacking DNA, the TRBD1 call made by TCRdb goes unchecked. The length of the CDR3 is 15 residues. Germline V CDR1 and CDR2: ENHRY, SYGVKD. This CDR3 reads CAISEERALNTEAFF.

This clonotype is identified as medium-sized from frequency. J is TRBJ2-5 and V is TRBV7-7; TCRdb's assignment of TRBD1 cannot be checked, as there is no DNA. The CDR3 extends over 13 amino acids. The germline gives CDR1 SSHAT, CDR2 FNYEAQ (reference sequence). This CDR3 reads CASRRTGMETQYF.

This chain links TRBV7-7 with TRBJ2-1; TCRdb's D gene call, TRBD2, goes unchecked for lack of DNA. Germline assignment: CDR1 SSHAT and CDR2 FNYEAQ (reference sequence). There are 13 residues in the CDR3. The CDR3: CASSSIAGNEQFF. Full variable domain (rest looked up from reference TRBV7-7 and TRBJ2-1): GAGVSQSPRYKVTKRGQDVTLRCDPISSHATLYWYQQALGQGPEFLTYFNYEAQPDKSGLPSDRFSAERPEGSISTLTIQRTEQRDSAMYRCASSSIAGNEQFFGPGTRLTVL.

The genes are TRBV4-1 and TRBJ2-7; with no DNA, the TCRdb D assignment of TRBD2 cannot be verified. The V gene's germline CDR1 is MGHRA and CDR2 YSYEKL. CDR3 size: 15 residues. This CDR3 is CASSQTGLSSYEQYF.

The genes are TRBV9 and TRBJ2-5; TCRdb outputs TRBD1, but without DNA this stays unchecked. Looked up from germline, CDR1 is SGDLS and CDR2 is YYNGEE. This CDR3 comprises 15 residues. CDR3 sequence: CASSVFGQLGETQYF.

The V and J genes are TRBV3-1 and TRBJ2-1; TCRdb designates TRBD1, a call that cannot be tested without DNA. The length of the CDR3 is 14 residues. Per the germline V gene, CDR1 is LGHDT and CDR2 is YNNKEL (reference sequence). Here the CDR3 reads CASSQDLRGGEQFF.